The T cell receptor beta chain described here comes from a study of Graves' ophthalmopathy and Graves' hyperthyroidism. Of note for this clonotype: A much larger clone differs from this one at a single base, so this may be a read error.

The germline V gene has CDR1 SGHNT and CDR2 YYREEE (reference sequence). J lost 4 bases, V lost 2 bases, and 9 bases had no gene match. The length of the CDR3 is 16 residues. Amplification from RNA transcripts yielded the TCR beta CDR3 regions. HTBI-primed RT-PCR formed the first round, and a multiplex PCR formed the second. Via MiXCR, TCRdb re-called the multiplex PCR reads, giving one row per CDR3 protein. This sample has around 1.1 million distinct CDR3 sequences, with 35% to 40% found just once. The receptor was derived from an adult man with Graves' hyperthyroidism. This chain uses TRBV5-4 with TRBJ1-2, with 9 bases identical to TRBD1. The sample comprised peripheral blood or thyroid tissue (not recorded which). The CDR3 reads CASSFASGQGGYGYTF. As DNA, the CDR3 is TGTGCCAGCAGCTTCGCATCGGGACAGGGTGGCTATGGCTACACCTTC.